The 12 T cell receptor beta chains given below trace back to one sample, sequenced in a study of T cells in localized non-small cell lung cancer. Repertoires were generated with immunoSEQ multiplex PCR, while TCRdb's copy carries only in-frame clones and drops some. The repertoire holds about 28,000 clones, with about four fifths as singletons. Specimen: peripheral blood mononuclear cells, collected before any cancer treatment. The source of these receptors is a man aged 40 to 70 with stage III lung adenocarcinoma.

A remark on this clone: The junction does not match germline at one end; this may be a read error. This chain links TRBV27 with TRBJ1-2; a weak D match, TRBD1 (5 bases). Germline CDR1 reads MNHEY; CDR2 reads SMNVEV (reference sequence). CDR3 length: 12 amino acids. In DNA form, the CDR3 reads TGTGCCAGCGGAAAAGGGACCGGCGGGGATGCCTTC. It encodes CASGKGTGGDAF.

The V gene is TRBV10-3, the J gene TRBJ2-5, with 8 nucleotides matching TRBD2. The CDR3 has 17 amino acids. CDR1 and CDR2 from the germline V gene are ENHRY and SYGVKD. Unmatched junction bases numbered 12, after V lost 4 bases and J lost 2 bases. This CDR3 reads CAISGGEAGDLQETQYF. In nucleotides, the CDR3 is TGTGCCATCAGTGGGGGAGAAGCGGGGGACCTACAAGAGACCCAGTACTTC.

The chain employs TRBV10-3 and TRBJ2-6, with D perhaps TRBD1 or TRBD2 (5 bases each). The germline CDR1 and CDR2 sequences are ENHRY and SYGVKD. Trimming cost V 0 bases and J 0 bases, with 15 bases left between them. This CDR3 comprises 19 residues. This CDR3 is CAISESGRATYSGANVLTF. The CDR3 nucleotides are TGTGCCATCAGTGAGTCGGGGCGGGCCACCTACTCTGGGGCCAACGTCCTGACTTTC.

The CDR3 nucleotides read TGCAGCGTTGTTTTCGGACGGGGCTATGGCTACACCTTC. It translates to CSVVFGRGYGYTF. The chain couples TRBV29-1 to TRBJ1-2, with D unresolved. CDR1 is SQVTM and CDR2 is ANQGSEA in the germline V gene. The CDR3 runs to 13 residues. V was trimmed by 4 bases and J by 4 bases, leaving 13 bases between them.

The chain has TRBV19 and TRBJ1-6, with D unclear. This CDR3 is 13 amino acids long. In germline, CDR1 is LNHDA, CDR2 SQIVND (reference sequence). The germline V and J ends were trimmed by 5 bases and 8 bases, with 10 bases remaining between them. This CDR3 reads CASSPLGDSPLHF. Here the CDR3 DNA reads TGTGCCAGTAGTCCCCTTGGGGATTCACCCCTCCACTTT.

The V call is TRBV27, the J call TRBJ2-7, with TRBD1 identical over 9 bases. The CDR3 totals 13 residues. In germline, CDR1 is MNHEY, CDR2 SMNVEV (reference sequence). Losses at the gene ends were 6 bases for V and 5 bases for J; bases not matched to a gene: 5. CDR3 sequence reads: CASRNTGGDEQYF. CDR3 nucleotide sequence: TGTGCCAGCAGGAATACAGGGGGCGACGAGCAGTACTTC.

CDR3 loop: CASSDPYPGTTHVNEKLFF. CDR3 in DNA: TGTGCCAGCAGTGACCCGTACCCCGGGACAACCCACGTAAATGAAAAACTGTTTTTT. The J gene is TRBJ1-4, the V gene TRBV6-1; TRBD1 might be the D (6 bases). Germline V gives CDR1 MNHNS, CDR2 SASEGT. There are 19 residues in the CDR3. Trimming removed 3 bases from V and 5 bases from J, with 25 bases in between.

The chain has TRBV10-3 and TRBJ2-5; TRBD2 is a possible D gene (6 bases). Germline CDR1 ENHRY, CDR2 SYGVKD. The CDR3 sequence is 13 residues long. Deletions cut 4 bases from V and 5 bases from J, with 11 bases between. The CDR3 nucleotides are TGTGCCATCAGTGGGAGGGTAGCGGAGACCCAGTACTTC. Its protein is CAISGRVAETQYF.

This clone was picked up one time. DNA for the CDR3: TGTGCCAGCAGCCAGACGGTCTCTGGGGCCAACGTCCTGACTTTC. Its translation: CASSQTVSGANVLTF. V is TRBV7-6 and J is TRBJ2-6; D call uncertain. Trimming stripped 5 bases from V and 0 bases from J, with 8 bases between. Germline V CDR1 and CDR2: SGHVS, FNYEAQ. CDR3 length: 15 residues.

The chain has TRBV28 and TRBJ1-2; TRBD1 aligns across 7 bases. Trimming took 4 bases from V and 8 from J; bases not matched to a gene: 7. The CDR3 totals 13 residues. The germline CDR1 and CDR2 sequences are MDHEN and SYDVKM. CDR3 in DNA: TGTGCCAGCAGTTCGTGGACAGGACCGGGCTACACCTTC. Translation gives CASSSWTGPGYTF.

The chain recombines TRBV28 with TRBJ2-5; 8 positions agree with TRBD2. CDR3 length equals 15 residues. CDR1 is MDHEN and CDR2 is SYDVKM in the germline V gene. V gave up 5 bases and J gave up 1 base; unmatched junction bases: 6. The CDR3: CASSGGGLVQETQYF. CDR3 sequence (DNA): TGTGCCAGCAGTGGGGGGGGACTAGTCCAAGAGACCCAGTACTTC.

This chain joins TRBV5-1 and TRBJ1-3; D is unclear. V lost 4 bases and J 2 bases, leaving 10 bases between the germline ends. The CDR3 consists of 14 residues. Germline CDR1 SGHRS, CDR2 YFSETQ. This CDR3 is CASSPVSPGNTIYF. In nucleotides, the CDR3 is TGCGCCAGCAGCCCCGTAAGCCCTGGAAACACCATATATTTT.